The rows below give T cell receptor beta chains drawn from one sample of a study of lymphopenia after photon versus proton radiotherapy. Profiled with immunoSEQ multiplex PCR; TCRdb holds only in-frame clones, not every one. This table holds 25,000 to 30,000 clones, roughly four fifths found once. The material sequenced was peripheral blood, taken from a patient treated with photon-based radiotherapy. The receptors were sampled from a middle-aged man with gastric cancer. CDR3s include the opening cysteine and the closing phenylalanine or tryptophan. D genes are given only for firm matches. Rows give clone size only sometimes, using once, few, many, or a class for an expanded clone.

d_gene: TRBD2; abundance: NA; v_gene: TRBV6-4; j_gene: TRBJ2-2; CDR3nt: TGTGCCAGCTCGGACGAGTTGGAGCGGGGGTCAACGAACACCGGGGAGCTGTTTTTT; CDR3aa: CASSDELERGSTNTGELFF
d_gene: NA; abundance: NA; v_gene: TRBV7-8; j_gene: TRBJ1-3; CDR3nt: TGTGCCAGCAGCTGGGGGAGCTCTGGAAACACCATATATTTT; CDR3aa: CASSWGSSGNTIYF
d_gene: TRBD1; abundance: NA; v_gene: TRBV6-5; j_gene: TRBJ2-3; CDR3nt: TGTGCCACAGGACAGGGCACAGATACGCAGTATTTT; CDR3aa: CATGQGTDTQYF
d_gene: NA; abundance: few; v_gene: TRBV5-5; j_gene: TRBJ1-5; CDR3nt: TGTGCCAGCAGCTTTTCGTACGATTCATCCCGAGGGCCCCAGCATTTT; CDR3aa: CASSFSYDSSRGPQHF
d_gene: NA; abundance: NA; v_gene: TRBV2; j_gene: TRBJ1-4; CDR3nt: TGTGCCAGCGGGGAATTGAAACTGTTTTTT; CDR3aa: CASGELKLFF
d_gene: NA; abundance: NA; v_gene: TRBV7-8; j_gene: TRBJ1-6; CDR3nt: TGTGCCAGCAGCTTAGCGAGGGGAGTCCTTGGGCCCCTCCACTTT; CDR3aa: CASSLARGVLGPLHF
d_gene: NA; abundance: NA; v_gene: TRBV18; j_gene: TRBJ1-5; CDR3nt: TGTGCCAGCTCCGCGAATTTCCAAGGACAGCAGCATTTT; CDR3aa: CASSANFQGQQHF
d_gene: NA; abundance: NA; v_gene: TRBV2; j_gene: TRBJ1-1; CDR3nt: TGTGCCAGCAGTGTGTCAGGAGAGGCTTTCTTT; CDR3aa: CASSVSGEAFF
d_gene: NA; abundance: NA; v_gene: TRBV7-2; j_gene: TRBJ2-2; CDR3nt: TGTGCCAGCAGCTTAGGGACTTTAAACACCGGGGAGCTGTTTTTT; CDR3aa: CASSLGTLNTGELFF
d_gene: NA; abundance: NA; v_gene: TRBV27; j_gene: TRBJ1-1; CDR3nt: TGTGCCAGCAGTTTCAGCGGGACCACTGAAGCTTTCTTT; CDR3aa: CASSFSGTTEAFF
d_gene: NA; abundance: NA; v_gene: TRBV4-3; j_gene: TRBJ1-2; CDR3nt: TGCGCCAGCAGCCAAGTAAGGGGCTATGGCTACACCTTC; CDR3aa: CASSQVRGYGYTF
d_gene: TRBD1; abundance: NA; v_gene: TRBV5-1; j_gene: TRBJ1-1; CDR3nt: TGCGCCAGCAGCGCGGGACAGAACATAGAGAAAGCTTTCTTT; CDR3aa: CASSAGQNIEKAFF
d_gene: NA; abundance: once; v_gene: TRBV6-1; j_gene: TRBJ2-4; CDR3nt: TGTGCCAGCGCAATTGACAGGATCGGAAACATTCAGTACTTC; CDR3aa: CASAIDRIGNIQYF
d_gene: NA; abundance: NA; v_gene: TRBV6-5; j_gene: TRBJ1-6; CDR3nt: TGTGCCACCAAATGGGGAGCCTATAATTCACCCCTCCACTTT; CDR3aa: CATKWGAYNSPLHF
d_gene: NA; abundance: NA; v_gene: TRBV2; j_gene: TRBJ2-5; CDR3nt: TGTGCCAGCGGGGTTGAACTCTTCACAGAGACCCAGTACTTC; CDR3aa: CASGVELFTETQYF
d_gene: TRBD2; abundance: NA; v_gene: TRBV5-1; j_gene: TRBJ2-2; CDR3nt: TGCGCCAGCAGCCCGGCGGGGGGAGAGACCGGGGAGCTGTTTTTT; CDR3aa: CASSPAGGETGELFF
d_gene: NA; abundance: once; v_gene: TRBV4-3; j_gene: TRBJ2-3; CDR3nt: TGCGCCAGCACCCCCTCGGACGGACCCACAGATACGCAGTATTTT; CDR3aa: CASTPSDGPTDTQYF
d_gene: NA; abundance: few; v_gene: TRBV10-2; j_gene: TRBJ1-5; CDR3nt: TGCGCCAGCAGTGAGTACGGGGGGAATCAGCCCCAGCATTTT; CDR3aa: CASSEYGGNQPQHF
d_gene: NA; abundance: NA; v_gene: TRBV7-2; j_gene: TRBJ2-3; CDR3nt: TGTGCCAGCAGCTCCCCCGCAGGGAAGGGTTCTTATTCGCCAGATACGCAGTATTTT; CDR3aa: CASSSPAGKGSYSPDTQYF
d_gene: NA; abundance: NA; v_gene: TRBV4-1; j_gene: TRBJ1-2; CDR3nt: TGCGCCAGCAGCCAAAAATACGTGGGCCCCTATGGCTACACCTTC; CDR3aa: CASSQKYVGPYGYTF
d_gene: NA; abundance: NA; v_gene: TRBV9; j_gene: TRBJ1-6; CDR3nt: TGTGCCAGCAGCGTATCGGCAGACTCCTATAATTCACCCCTCCACTTT; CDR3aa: CASSVSADSYNSPLHF
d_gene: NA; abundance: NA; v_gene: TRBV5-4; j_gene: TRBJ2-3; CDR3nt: TGTGCCAGCAGCCCCCTCCTGGGGACTGGCCGGCAAAATACGCAGTATTTT; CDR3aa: CASSPLLGTGRQNTQYF
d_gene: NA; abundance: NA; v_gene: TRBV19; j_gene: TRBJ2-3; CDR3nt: TGTGCCAGTAGTATCGGTAGGGCTTCAGATACGCAGTATTTT; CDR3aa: CASSIGRASDTQYF
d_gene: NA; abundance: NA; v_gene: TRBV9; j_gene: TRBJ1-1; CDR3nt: TGTGCCAGCAGCGTAGCTCCGGGCACTGAAGCTTTCTTT; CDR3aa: CASSVAPGTEAFF
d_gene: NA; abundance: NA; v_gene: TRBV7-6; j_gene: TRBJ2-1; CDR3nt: TGTGCCAGCAGCTTAGCGTGGACAATGAGCTCCTACAATGAGCAGTTCTTC; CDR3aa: CASSLAWTMSSYNEQFF
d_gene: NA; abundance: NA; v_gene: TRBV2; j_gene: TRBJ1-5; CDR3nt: TGTGCCAGCAGTCTATGGTCGGGAACGGATCAGCCCCAGCATTTT; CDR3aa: CASSLWSGTDQPQHF
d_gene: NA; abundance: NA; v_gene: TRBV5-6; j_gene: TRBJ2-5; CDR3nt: TGTGCCAGCAGCTCCTCGGAACTCGAGACCCAGTACTTC; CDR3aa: CASSSSELETQYF
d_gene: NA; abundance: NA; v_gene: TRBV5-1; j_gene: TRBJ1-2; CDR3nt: TGCGCCAGCAGCAAATTACAGGGCGTGCGCTATGGCTACACCTTC; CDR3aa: CASSKLQGVRYGYTF
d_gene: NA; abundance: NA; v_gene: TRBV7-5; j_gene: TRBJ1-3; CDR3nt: TGTGCACGGCACACCATATATTTT; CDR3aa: CARHTIYF
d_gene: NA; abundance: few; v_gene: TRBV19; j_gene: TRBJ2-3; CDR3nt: TGTGCCAGTACTGAGGACACCCGAACCAACAGAGATACGCAGTATTTT; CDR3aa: CASTEDTRTNRDTQYF
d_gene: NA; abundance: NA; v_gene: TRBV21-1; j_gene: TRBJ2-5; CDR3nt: TGTGCCAGCAGCAGACGACAGGGGGGTCAAGAGACCCAGTACTTC; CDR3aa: CASSRRQGGQETQYF
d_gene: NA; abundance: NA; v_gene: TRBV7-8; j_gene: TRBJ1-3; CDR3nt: TGTGCCAGCAGCAACATCTATAGTGGAAACACCATATATTTT; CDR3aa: CASSNIYSGNTIYF
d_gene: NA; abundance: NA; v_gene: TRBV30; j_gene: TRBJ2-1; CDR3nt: TGTGCCTGGAGTGAGTGGTCGGGGACCGGCTATGAGCAGTTCTTC; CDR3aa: CAWSEWSGTGYEQFF
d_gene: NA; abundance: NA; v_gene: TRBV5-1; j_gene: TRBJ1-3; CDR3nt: TGCGCCAGCAGACTTGAGGTTGGAAACACCATATATTTT; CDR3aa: CASRLEVGNTIYF
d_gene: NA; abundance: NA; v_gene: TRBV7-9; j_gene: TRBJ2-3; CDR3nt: TGTGCCAGCAGTCCCTCCCGGCGCACAGATACGCAGTATTTT; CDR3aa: CASSPSRRTDTQYF
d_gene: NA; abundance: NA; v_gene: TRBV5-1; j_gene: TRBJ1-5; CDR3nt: TGCGCCAGCAGCTTGGAGGGGGGTAGCAATCAGCCCCAGCATTTT; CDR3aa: CASSLEGGSNQPQHF
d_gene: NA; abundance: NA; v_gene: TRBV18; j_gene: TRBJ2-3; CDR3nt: TGTGCCAGCTCACCAGCTAGCACAGATACGCAGTATTTT; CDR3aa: CASSPASTDTQYF
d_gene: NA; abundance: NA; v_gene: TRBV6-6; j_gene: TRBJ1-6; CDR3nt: TGTGCCAGCAGTGTGGACAGCTATAATTCACCCCTCCACTTT; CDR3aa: CASSVDSYNSPLHF
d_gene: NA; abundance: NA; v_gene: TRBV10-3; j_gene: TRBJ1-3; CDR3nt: TGTGCCATCAGTCCGGACAGTTTTCGCGGAAACACCATATATTTT; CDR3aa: CAISPDSFRGNTIYF
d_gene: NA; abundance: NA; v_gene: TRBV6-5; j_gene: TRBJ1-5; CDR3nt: TGTGCCAGCAGTCCGACCGGGAACCATCAGCCCCAGCATTTT; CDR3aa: CASSPTGNHQPQHF
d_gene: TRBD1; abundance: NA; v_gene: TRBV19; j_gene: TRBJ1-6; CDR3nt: TGTGCCAGTAGTTATAAGACAGGGGCTTCCTCCTATAATTCACCCCTCCACTTT; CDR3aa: CASSYKTGASSYNSPLHF
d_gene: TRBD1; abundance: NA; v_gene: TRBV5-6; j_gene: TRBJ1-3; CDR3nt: TGTGCCAGCAGCTTGGGGGACAGCTCTGGAAACACCATATATTTT; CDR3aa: CASSLGDSSGNTIYF
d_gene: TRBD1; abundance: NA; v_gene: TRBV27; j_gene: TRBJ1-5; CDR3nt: TGTGCCAGCAGGCCCGGACAGGGAGGCAATCAGCCCCAGCATTTT; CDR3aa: CASRPGQGGNQPQHF
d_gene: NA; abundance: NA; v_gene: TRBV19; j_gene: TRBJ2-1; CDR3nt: TGTGCCATCAAGGATCCCTACAATGAGCAGTTCTTC; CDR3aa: CAIKDPYNEQFF
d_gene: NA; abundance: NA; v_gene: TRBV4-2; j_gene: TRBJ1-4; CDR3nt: TGTGCCAGCAGCCAAGATGGCCAGACAACTAATGAAAAACTGTTTTTT; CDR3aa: CASSQDGQTTNEKLFF
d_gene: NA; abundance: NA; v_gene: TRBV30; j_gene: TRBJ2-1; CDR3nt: TGTGCCTGGTATGATTTCGGGAAAAGCGATGAGCAGTTCTTC; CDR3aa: CAWYDFGKSDEQFF
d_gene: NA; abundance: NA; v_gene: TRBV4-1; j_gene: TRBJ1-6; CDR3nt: TGCGCCAGCAGCCAAGATCGCACGCTAGCCCTCCACTTT; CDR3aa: CASSQDRTLALHF
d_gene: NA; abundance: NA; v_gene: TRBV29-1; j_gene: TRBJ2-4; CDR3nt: TGCAGCGTTGATTTGGGGGCCTATGGCAAAAACATTCAGTACTTC; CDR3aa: CSVDLGAYGKNIQYF
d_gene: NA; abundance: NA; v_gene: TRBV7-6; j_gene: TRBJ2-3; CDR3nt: TGTGCCAGCAGCTTATGGCAGAGCACAGATACGCAGTATTTT; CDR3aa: CASSLWQSTDTQYF
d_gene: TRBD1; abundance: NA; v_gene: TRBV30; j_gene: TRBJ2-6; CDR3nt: TGTGCCTGGGGACAGGGGGCGTCGGGGGCCAACGTCCTGACTTTC; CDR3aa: CAWGQGASGANVLTF
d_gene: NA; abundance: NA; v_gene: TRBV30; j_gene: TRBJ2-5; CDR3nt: TGTGCCTGGAGTGAAGGACACCTAGGCGGGACCCAGTACTTC; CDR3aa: CAWSEGHLGGTQYF
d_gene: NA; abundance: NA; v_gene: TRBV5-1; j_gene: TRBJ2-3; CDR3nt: TGCGCCAGCAGCTTGGAGGGGCTCTCGGAGTATTTT; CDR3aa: CASSLEGLSEYF
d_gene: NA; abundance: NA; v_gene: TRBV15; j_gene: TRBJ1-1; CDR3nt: TGTGCCACGGGGGACTCACGAGGGACTGAAGCTTTCTTT; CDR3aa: CATGDSRGTEAFF